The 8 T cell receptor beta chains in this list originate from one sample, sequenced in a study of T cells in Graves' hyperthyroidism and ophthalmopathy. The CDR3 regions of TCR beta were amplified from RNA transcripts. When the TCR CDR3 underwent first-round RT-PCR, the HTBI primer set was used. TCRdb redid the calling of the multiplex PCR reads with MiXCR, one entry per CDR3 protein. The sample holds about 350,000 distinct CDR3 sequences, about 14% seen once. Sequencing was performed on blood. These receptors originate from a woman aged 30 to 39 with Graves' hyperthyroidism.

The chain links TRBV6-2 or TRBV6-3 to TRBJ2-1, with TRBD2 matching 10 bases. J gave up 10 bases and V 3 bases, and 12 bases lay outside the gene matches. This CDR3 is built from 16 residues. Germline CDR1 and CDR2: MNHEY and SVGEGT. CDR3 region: CASSYRQLAGVEEQFF. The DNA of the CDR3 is TGTGCCAGCAGTTATCGTCAGCTAGCGGGAGTTGAGGAGCAGTTCTTC.

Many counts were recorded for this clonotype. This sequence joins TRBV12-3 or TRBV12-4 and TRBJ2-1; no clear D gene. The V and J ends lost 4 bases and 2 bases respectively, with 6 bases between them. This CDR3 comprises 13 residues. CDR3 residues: CASSSGAYNEQFF. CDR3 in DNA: TGTGCCAGCAGTTCAGGCGCCTACAATGAGCAGTTCTTC.

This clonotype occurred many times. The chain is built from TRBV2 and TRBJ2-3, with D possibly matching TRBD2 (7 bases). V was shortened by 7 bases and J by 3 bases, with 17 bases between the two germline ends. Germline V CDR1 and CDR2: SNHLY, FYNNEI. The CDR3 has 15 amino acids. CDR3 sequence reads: CASTRGAGPTDTQYF. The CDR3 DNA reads TGTGCCAGCACCCGGGGGGCAGGGCCTACAGATACGCAGTATTTT.

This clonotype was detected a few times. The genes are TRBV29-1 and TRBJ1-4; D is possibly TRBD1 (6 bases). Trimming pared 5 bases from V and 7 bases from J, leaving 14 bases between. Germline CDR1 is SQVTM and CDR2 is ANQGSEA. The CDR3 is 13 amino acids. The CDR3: CSVKQGGSEKLFF. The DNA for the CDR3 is TGCAGCGTTAAACAGGGAGGGAGTGAAAAACTGTTTTTT. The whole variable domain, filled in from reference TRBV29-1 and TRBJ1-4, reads SAVISQKPSRDICQRGTSLTIQCQVDSQVTMMFWYRQQPGQSLTLIATANQGSEATYESGFVIDKFPISRPNLTFSTLTVSNMSPEDSSIYLCSVKQGGSEKLFFGSGTQLSVL.

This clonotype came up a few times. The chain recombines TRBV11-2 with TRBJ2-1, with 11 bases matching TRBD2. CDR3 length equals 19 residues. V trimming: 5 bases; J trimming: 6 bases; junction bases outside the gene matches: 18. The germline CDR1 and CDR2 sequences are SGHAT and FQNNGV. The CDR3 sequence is CASSHFKPLGLAGTNEQFF. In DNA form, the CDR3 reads TGTGCCAGCAGCCATTTTAAACCCCTTGGACTAGCGGGTACCAATGAGCAGTTCTTC.

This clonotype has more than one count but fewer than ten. CDR3 in amino acids: CASSVASGRAAETQYF. CDR3 in DNA: TGTGCCAGCAGCGTAGCTAGCGGGAGGGCCGCGGAGACCCAGTACTTC. The chain links TRBV9 to TRBJ2-5, with 12 positions matching TRBD2. CDR1 SGDLS and CDR2 YYNGEE come from the germline V gene. CDR3 length equals 16 residues. V lost 0 bases to trimming and J lost 5 bases; unmatched junction nucleotides: 5.

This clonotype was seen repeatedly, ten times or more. CDR3 coding DNA: TGTGCCAGCAGAACGGGACAGGGCATCAATGAGCAGTTCTTC. It codes for CASRTGQGINEQFF. The rearrangement links TRBV12-3 or TRBV12-4 to TRBJ2-1; 9 positions match TRBD1. The CDR3 length is 14 residues. V was clipped by 6 bases and J by 6 bases; unmatched bases: 6.

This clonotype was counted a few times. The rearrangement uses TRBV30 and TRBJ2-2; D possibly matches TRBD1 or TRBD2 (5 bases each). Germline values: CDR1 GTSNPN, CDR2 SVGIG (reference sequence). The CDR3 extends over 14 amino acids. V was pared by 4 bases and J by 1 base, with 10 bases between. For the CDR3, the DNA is TGTGCCTGGAAGACGGGGCGGAACACCGGGGAGCTGTTTTTT. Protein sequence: CAWKTGRNTGELFF.